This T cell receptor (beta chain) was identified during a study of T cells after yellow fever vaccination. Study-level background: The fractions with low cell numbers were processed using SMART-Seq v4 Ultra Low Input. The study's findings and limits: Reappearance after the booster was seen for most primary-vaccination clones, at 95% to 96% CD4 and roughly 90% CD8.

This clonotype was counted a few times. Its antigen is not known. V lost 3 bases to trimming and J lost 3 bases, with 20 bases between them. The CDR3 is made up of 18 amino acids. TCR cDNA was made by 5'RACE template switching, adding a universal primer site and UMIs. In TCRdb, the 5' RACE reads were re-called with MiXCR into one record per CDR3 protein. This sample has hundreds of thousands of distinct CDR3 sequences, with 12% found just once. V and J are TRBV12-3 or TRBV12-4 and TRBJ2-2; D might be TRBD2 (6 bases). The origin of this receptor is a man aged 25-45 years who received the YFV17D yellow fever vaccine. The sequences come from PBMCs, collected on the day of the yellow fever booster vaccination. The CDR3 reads CASSFIGSGVPYTGELFF. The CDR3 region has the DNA TGTGCCAGCAGTTTTATAGGATCGGGAGTCCCTTACACCGGGGAGCTGTTTTTT.